This entry is about one T cell receptor beta chain. Which antigen it targets is not known. No base-level quality is on record; no much larger clone is a single base apart. From V the trimming removes 6 bases and from J it removes 7 bases, while the gene matches leave 8 bases of the junction unaccounted for. CDR1 and CDR2, looked up from the germline V gene, are MNHEY and SVGAGI. There are 15 amino acids in the CDR3, from cysteine to phenylalanine inclusive. Only CDR3 DNA remains: 45 bases, in frame from the first base. The trial excluded patients who had a history of autoimmune disease or were on systemic immunosuppression. Peripheral blood for TCR sequencing was drawn from every dose cohort at baseline, at cycle 4 day 1 and at cycle 7 day 1. Samples were obtained from an open-label, multicenter, first-in-human phase I dose-escalation trial of ivuxolimab. Adults with locally advanced or metastatic melanoma, renal cell, hepatocellular, or head and neck squamous cell carcinoma were enrolled in the trial. Before TCR sequencing, CD4+ and CD8+ T cells were separately sorted from peripheral blood.

The sample originates from a study of OX40 agonist ivuxolimab in advanced cancers. For the study in its entirety: The costimulatory receptor OX40 (CD134) was targeted by ivuxolimab, a fully human IgG2 agonistic monoclonal antibody. Partial responses were achieved by three dose-escalation patients, of whom one had hepatocellular carcinoma and two had cutaneous melanoma. Peripheral TCRbeta sequencing was intended to test whether TCR sequence diversity was altered and clonal T-cell expansion was caused by ivuxolimab. Among the 50 to 55 dose-escalation patients, about 19 had hepatocellular carcinoma, 15 or so melanoma, 9 renal cell carcinoma and 9 head and neck cancer. In the dose-escalation cohort, 70% to 85% of patients were male, and the mean age was roughly 56 years with a range of roughly 20 to 85. Patients were allowed to have had prior anti-PD-1, anti-PD-L1 or anti-CTLA-4 therapy, and approximately 40% of the dose-escalation patients had previously received checkpoint inhibitors. The paper covers the monotherapy dose-escalation part of the phase I ivuxolimab trial, which included N ≈ 50 patients. Intravenous ivuxolimab was administered to patients every 2 weeks at six dose levels: 0.01, 0.1, 0.3, 1.5, 3 and 10 mg/kg. What the study reported, not specific to this receptor: Partial responders in the 0.1-3.0 mg/kg groups had among the lowest normalized peripheral clonal expansion, especially among CD8+ T cells. After ivuxolimab, expanded clones were on average more numerous among CD8+ T cells than among CD4+ T cells. Low levels of normalized T-cell clonal expansion were also seen in some nonresponding patients. Antigen specificity was not determined for the clonally expanded peripheral T cells. Clonal expansion of both CD4+ and CD8+ blood T cells was observed from baseline to week 6 at doses 0.1 to 3.0 mg/kg.

To sequence the TCRbeta CDR3 region, genomic DNA was isolated from the sorted cells. The immunoSEQ Assay was used for sequencing of TCRbeta CDR3 regions. Sourced from immuneACCESS, this table was stored by TCRdb with only in-frame sequences that have V and J called. A share of the clones is absent; for the studies checked, an unresolved V gene accounts for under half, and the remainder has no known explanation. The sample has some 80,000 clones on record, about 89% of them singletons. About 0.5% of the sample comes from the top ten. This sequence uses TRBV6-5 and TRBJ1-6; the junction holds 8 bases that match TRBD1. This specimen consisted of CD4+ or CD8+ T cells sorted from blood, obtained in a trial of the OX40 agonist ivuxolimab. This clonotype originated in an adult with an advanced solid tumor such as melanoma, head and neck, liver or kidney cancer. The nucleotide sequence is given as TGTGCCAGCAGGGGAGCCGGGACAGGCAATTCACCCCTCCACTTT. It encodes CASRGAGTGNSPLHF.